This T cell receptor (beta chain) is drawn from a study of OX40 agonist ivuxolimab in advanced cancers. About the research overall: Treatment of patients was with ivuxolimab, an agonistic anti-OX40 (CD134) antibody. Patients with prior anti-PD-1, anti-PD-L1 or anti-CTLA-4 therapy were eligible; about 41% had some. The study, taken as a whole, reports: Researchers did not establish what antigens the expanded peripheral T cells target. It was also the case that some nonresponders had low normalized T-cell clonal expansion.

Assay used: immunoSEQ multiplex PCR; TCRdb lists only in-frame clones, some missing. This sample has tens of thousands of clones, with 80% to 95% found just once. This CDR3 comprises 18 residues. The germline V gene encodes CDR1 MGHRA and CDR2 YSYEKL. The ends lost 3 bases at V and 4 bases at J; junction bases unmatched: 14. Comments on this clone: Its antigen is not identified.

The starting material was CD4+ or CD8+ T cells sorted from blood, obtained in a trial of the OX40 agonist ivuxolimab. This receptor was taken from an adult with an advanced solid tumor such as melanoma, head and neck, liver or kidney cancer. This chain joins TRBV4-1 and TRBJ1-1; TRBD1 matches 10 bases. The CDR3 coding sequence is TGCGCCAGCAGCCATCGAATGGCTTTTAGGACAGGGGGCACTGAAGCTTTCTTT. As protein: CASSHRMAFRTGGTEAFF.